A single sample gave rise to the 21 T cell receptor beta chains below, sequenced in a study of blood T cells in healthy people across ages. For the second PCR, which ran for roughly 6 to 12 cycles, a sample-barcoded 5' primer and a J-beta primer mix were used. TCRdb re-derived calls from the 5' RACE reads in MiXCR, one entry per CDR3 protein. The sample lists around 1,800,000 distinct CDR3 sequences; about two fifths were seen once. The sequenced sample was blood. The receptor set was obtained from a human donor in good health.

This chain uses TRBV29-1 with TRBJ2-7, with a tentative D call TRBD1 (5 bases). Germline V gene data show CDR1 as SQVTM and CDR2 as ANQGSEA. Trimming shortened V by 3 bases and J by 3 bases, and 12 bases separated the two germline ends. The CDR3 consists of 13 residues. CDR3 in amino acids: CSVETTENYEQYF. CDR3 sequence (DNA): TGCAGCGTTGAGACGACAGAGAACTACGAGCAGTACTTC.

This chain uses TRBV6-2 or TRBV6-3 with TRBJ2-1, with a tentative D call TRBD1 (5 bases). CDR3 length equals 16 residues. Trimming pared 7 bases from V and 5 bases from J, leaving 21 bases between. Germline V gives CDR1 MNHEY, CDR2 SVGEGT. CDR3 coding DNA: TGTGCCAGCAATTTAGTTTGGCAGGCCAGGGACAATGAGCAGTTCTTC. Its protein product is CASNLVWQARDNEQFF.

This sequence joins TRBV6-6 and TRBJ2-1, with D perhaps matching TRBD1 (6 bases). CDR1 is MNHNY and CDR2 is SVGAGI in the germline V gene (reference sequence). The CDR3 covers 14 residues. V shed 5 bases and J shed 7 bases, with 15 bases lying between them. This CDR3 reads CASSILGGSNEQFF. CDR3 nucleotides: TGTGCCAGCAGTATATTAGGGGGTTCAAATGAGCAGTTCTTC.

V usage is TRBV12-3 or TRBV12-4 and J usage is TRBJ1-2, with 10 bases that match TRBD1. The CDR3 totals 16 residues. The trim removed 5 bases at V and 8 bases at J, leaving 14 bases unmatched. CDR3 DNA sequence: TGTGCCAGCAGTGGATATTACGGGACAGGGGCTGACGGCTACACCTTC. As protein: CASSGYYGTGADGYTF.

The CDR3 coding sequence is TGTGCCAGCAGCACACGCGGAAGAGGGAATGAAAAACTGTTTTTT. Encoded protein: CASSTRGRGNEKLFF. The chain links TRBV6-2 or TRBV6-3 to TRBJ1-4; D is unclear. CDR3 size: 15 residues. The germline V and J ends were trimmed by 6 bases and 5 bases, with 16 bases remaining between them. CDR1 MNHEY and CDR2 SVGEGT come from the germline V gene.

The rearrangement links TRBV4-1 to TRBJ1-2; possible D gene TRBD1, 6 bases. Germline values: CDR1 MGHRA, CDR2 YSYEKL. V lost 4 bases and J lost 4, with 13 bases in between. The CDR3 runs 14 residues. Here the CDR3 reads CASSRDISSYGYTF. The CDR3, as DNA: TGCGCCAGCAGCCGGGACATTTCTAGCTATGGCTACACCTTC.

V and J are TRBV7-8 and TRBJ2-5, with D perhaps matching TRBD1 (7 bases). V dropped 5 bases and J dropped 2 bases, with 18 bases sitting between them. Germline-derived CDR1 and CDR2 are SGHVS and FQNEAQ. The CDR3 is made up of 16 amino acids. Here the CDR3 DNA reads TGTGCCAGCAGCACCCAGGGGGGACGGGCACAAGAGACCCAGTACTTC. Translating it yields CASSTQGGRAQETQYF. The full variable domain, in which reference TRBV7-8 and TRBJ2-5 provide the parts outside the CDR3, is GAGVSQSPRYKVAKRGQDVALRCDPISGHVSLFWYQQALGQGPEFLTYFQNEAQLDKSGLPSDRFFAERPEGSVSTLKIQRTQQEDSAVYLCASSTQGGRAQETQYFGPGTRLLVL.

Points on this clonotype: At one boundary the junction diverges from the germline segment, which might be a read error. The CDR3 region is CASSLSVWQMTEAF. The DNA of the CDR3 is TGTGCCAGCAGTTTATCGGTTTGGCAGATGACTGAAGCTTTC. V gene TRBV27 combines with J gene TRBJ2-6; the D is unclear. Germline V gene lookup returns CDR1 MNHEY and CDR2 SMNVEV (reference sequence). The CDR3 is made up of 14 amino acids.

The V and J genes are TRBV20-1 and TRBJ1-2, with 10 bases identical to TRBD1. CDR1 is DFQATT and CDR2 is SNEGSKA in the germline V gene (reference sequence). J was trimmed by 4 bases and V by 5 bases; bases with no gene match: 10. CDR3 length: 15 residues. CDR3 nucleotides: TGCAGTGCTTCCCATTGGACAGGGGGAGGCTATGGCTACACCTTC. Protein product: CSASHWTGGGYGYTF.

This clonotype showed up just a few times. The V call is TRBV6-2 or TRBV6-3, the J call TRBJ2-5; TRBD2 aligns across 7 bases. Looked up from germline, CDR1 is MNHEY and CDR2 is SVGEGT. The CDR3 extends over 15 amino acids. V gave up 0 bases and J gave up 5 bases; unmatched junction bases: 6. CDR3 sequence: CASSYSADGGETQYF. CDR3 DNA: TGTGCCAGCAGTTACTCCGCCGACGGGGGGGAGACCCAGTACTTC.

The V gene is TRBV5-5, the J gene TRBJ2-5; TRBD2 agrees at 13 bases. The V gene end was trimmed by 3 bases and the J gene end by 2 bases; junction bases not matched to a gene: 4. CDR1 SGHKS and CDR2 YYEKEE come from the germline V gene (reference sequence). This CDR3 has 16 residues. The CDR3 sequence is CASSWGLAGRQETQYF. Written as DNA, the CDR3 is TGTGCCAGCAGCTGGGGACTAGCGGGGAGACAAGAGACCCAGTACTTC. Full variable domain (outside the CDR3, taken from reference TRBV5-5 and TRBJ2-5): DAGVTQSPTHLIKTRGQQVTLRCSPISGHKSVSWYQQVLGQGPQFIFQYYEKEERGRGNFPDRFSARQFPNYSSELNVNALLLGDSALYLCASSWGLAGRQETQYFGPGTRLLVL.

The V and J genes are TRBV18 and TRBJ2-4; possibly TRBD1 for D (6 bases). Trimming pared 0 bases from V and 2 bases from J, leaving 17 bases between. The CDR3 covers 18 residues. The germline gives CDR1 KGHSH, CDR2 LQKENI. The CDR3 spells CASSPPAGSGQSKNIQYF. The CDR3 nucleotides read TGTGCCAGCTCACCACCGGCCGGGTCCGGACAGTCCAAAAACATTCAGTACTTC.

The V call is TRBV12-3 or TRBV12-4, the J call TRBJ2-7; D assignment may be TRBD1 or TRBD2 (5 bases each). The CDR3 contains 13 residues. Trimming removed 5 bases from V and 5 bases from J, with 13 bases in between. The CDR3 bases are TGTGCCAGCAGTCCCTTGTGGGGGAACGAGCAGTACTTC. Translated, it gives CASSPLWGNEQYF.

There are a few counts of this clonotype. The chain combines TRBV15 with TRBJ1-4; D remains unclear. The CDR3 is 15 amino acids. V dropped 1 base and J dropped 0 bases, with 6 bases sitting between them. Germline-derived CDR1 and CDR2 are LNHNV and YYDKDF (reference sequence). CDR3 coding DNA: TGTGCCACCAGCAGAGGACGGGCAACTAATGAAAAACTGTTTTTT. Protein sequence: CATSRGRATNEKLFF.

In its sample, this clonotype was seen many times. CDR3 nucleotides: TGCAGTGCCCGTCTAGACAGGGGCTACACAGATACGCAGTATTTT. Translating gives CSARLDRGYTDTQYF. The chain recombines TRBV20-1 with TRBJ2-3, with 8 nucleotides matching TRBD1. This CDR3 spans 15 amino acids. Germline V gene lookup returns CDR1 DFQATT and CDR2 SNEGSKA (reference sequence). Trimming took 6 bases from V and 2 from J; bases not matched to a gene: 10.

The chain recombines TRBV3-1 with TRBJ2-7; D might be TRBD1 or TRBD2, each matching 5 bases. The better agreement between TRBJ2-4 and the DNA end casts doubt on the J call. The CDR3 runs 16 residues. Per germline, CDR1 LGHDT and CDR2 YNNKEL (reference sequence). The CDR3 DNA follows: TGTGCCAGCAGCCACCAGGGTGGCGGGGCCAAAAACATTCAGTACTTC. Amino acids: CASSHQGGGAKNIQYF.

This clonotype showed up many times. J is TRBJ1-1 and V is TRBV12-3 or TRBV12-4, with D unresolved. V lost 6 bases to trimming and J lost 8 bases, with 10 bases between them. This CDR3 is built from 11 residues. CDR3 amino acids: CASSFGVEAFF. The CDR3, as DNA: TGTGCCAGCAGCTTTGGGGTCGAAGCTTTCTTT.

As concerns this clonotype: The junction shows a germline mismatch at one end, possibly a read error. This sequence joins TRBV6-5 and TRBJ1-1, with D possibly being TRBD1 (5 bases). This CDR3 has 15 amino acids. CDR1 is MNHEY, CDR2 SVGAGI, per germline. The CDR3 loop reads CASSYSTRGNTVAFF. CDR3 bases: TGTGCCAGCAGTTACTCAACACGGGGGAACACTGTAGCTTTCTTT.

This clonotype was seen a few times. The genes are TRBV12-3 or TRBV12-4 and TRBJ2-1; D not resolved. This CDR3 region has 13 residues. V lost 4 bases to trimming and J lost 4 bases, with 8 bases between them. For the CDR3, the DNA is TGTGCCAGCAGTTCCCTAGTATACAATGAGCAGTTCTTC. Translated, it gives CASSSLVYNEQFF.

There are many counts of this clonotype. V is TRBV29-1 and J is TRBJ1-2; the match to TRBD1 covers 7 bases. The CDR3 contains 13 residues. The germline V gene has CDR1 SQVTM and CDR2 ANQGSEA. Losses at the gene ends were 6 bases for V and 4 bases for J; bases not matched to a gene: 8. CDR3 bases: TGCAGCGTCCTGCAGGGGGACGGCTATGGCTACACCTTC. This gives the protein CSVLQGDGYGYTF. The full variable domain, with the rest looked up from reference TRBV29-1 and TRBJ1-2, is SAVISQKPSRDICQRGTSLTIQCQVDSQVTMMFWYRQQPGQSLTLIATANQGSEATYESGFVIDKFPISRPNLTFSTLTVSNMSPEDSSIYLCSVLQGDGYGYTFGSGTRLTVV.

J is TRBJ2-1 and V is TRBV12-5, with D maybe TRBD1 (5 bases). Germline V CDR1 and CDR2: LGHNT, FRNRAP. This CDR3 region has 15 residues. With 3 bases removed from V and 0 bases from J, the gap between germline ends came to 9 bases. CDR3 in DNA: TGTGCTAGTGGTTTTGGGGCCAGCTCCTACAATGAGCAGTTCTTC. It translates to CASGFGASSYNEQFF.